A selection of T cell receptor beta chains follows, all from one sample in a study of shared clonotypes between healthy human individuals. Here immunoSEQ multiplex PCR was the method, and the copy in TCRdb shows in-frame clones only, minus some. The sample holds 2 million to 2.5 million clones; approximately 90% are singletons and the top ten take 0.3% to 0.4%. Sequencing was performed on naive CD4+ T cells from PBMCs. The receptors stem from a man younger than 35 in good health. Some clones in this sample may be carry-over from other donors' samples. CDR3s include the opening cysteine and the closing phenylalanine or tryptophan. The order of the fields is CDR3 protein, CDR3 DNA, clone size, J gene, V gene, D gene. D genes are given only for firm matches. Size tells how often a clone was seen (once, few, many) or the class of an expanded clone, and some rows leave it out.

CASSQSSVDIQYF,TGTGCCAGCAGCCAAAGCTCGGTGGACATTCAGTACTTC,-,TRBJ2-4,TRBV6-5,-
CASSLDATSGGNIQYF,TGCGCCAGCAGCTTGGACGCCACTAGCGGAGGAAACATTCAGTACTTC,few,TRBJ2-4,TRBV5-1,TRBD2
CASSQEAARVGSPLHF,TGTGCCAGCAGCCAAGAGGCCGCTAGAGTAGGTTCACCCCTCCACTTT,-,TRBJ1-6,TRBV4-2,-
CASSPGQGEWTEAFF,TGTGCCAGCAGCCCGGGACAGGGGGAATGGACTGAAGCTTTCTTT,-,TRBJ1-1,TRBV28,TRBD1
CASSIGAGVNEQYF,TGTGCCAGTAGTATAGGAGCAGGGGTGAACGAGCAGTACTTC,-,TRBJ2-7,TRBV19,-
CASSPGLAANTGELFF,TGTGCCAGCAGCCCGGGACTAGCGGCGAACACCGGGGAGCTGTTTTTT,-,TRBJ2-2,TRBV7-9,TRBD2
CASSLTGDEQFF,TGTGCCAGCAGCTTAACTGGCGATGAGCAGTTCTTC,-,TRBJ2-1,TRBV7-9,-
CASSFVTGRSYEQYF,TGTGCCAGCAGTTTTGTGACAGGACGCTCCTACGAGCAGTACTTC,-,TRBJ2-7,TRBV28,-
CASSPTRGLGYTF,TGTGCCAGCAGCCCGACTAGGGGGCTCGGCTACACCTTC,-,TRBJ1-2,TRBV27,TRBD1
CASSEQGGEQYF,TGTGCCAGCAGTGAACAAGGGGGCGAGCAGTACTTC,-,TRBJ2-7,TRBV2,-
CASRGQGLSNQPQHF,TGTGCCAGCAGGGGACAGGGCCTTAGCAATCAGCCCCAGCATTTT,-,TRBJ1-5,TRBV2,TRBD1
CASSEPGQGSNQPQHF,TGTGCCAGCAGTGAACCCGGACAGGGTAGCAATCAGCCCCAGCATTTT,-,TRBJ1-5,TRBV6-1,TRBD1
CASSRRGIPSYEQYF,TGCGCCAGCAGCCGGCGTGGGATCCCCTCCTACGAGCAGTACTTC,-,TRBJ2-7,TRBV5-1,-
CASSDRTGEETQYF,TGTGCCAGCAGCGACAGGACAGGTGAAGAGACCCAGTACTTC,-,TRBJ2-5,TRBV2,TRBD1
CASSGGESGETQYF,TGCGCCAGCAGCGGCGGGGAGTCTGGGGAGACCCAGTACTTC,-,TRBJ2-5,TRBV5-1,-
CASSLLRRETQYF,TGTGCCAGCAGTCTGCTAAGGCGGGAGACCCAGTACTTC,-,TRBJ2-5,TRBV6-1,-
CASSPPESSYEQYF,TGTGCCAGCTCACCTCCAGAAAGCTCCTACGAGCAGTACTTC,-,TRBJ2-7,TRBV18,-
CSVGSGYNEQFF,TGCAGCGTGGGGAGCGGCTACAATGAGCAGTTCTTC,-,TRBJ2-1,TRBV29-1,-
CASSPLQRSGAYGYTF,TGTGCCAGTAGCCCCCTCCAGCGATCAGGGGCCTATGGCTACACCTTC,-,TRBJ1-2,TRBV19,-
CASSQTGAGNTIYF,TGTGCCAGCAGCCAAACAGGGGCTGGAAACACCATATATTTT,-,TRBJ1-3,TRBV28,TRBD1
CAWSVWGVGSYEQYF,TGTGCCTGGAGTGTATGGGGGGTGGGTTCCTACGAGCAGTACTTC,-,TRBJ2-7,TRBV30,-
CALTPLAGELNGELFF,TGTGCCCTAACCCCCCTAGCGGGAGAATTAAACGGGGAGCTGTTTTTT,-,TRBJ2-2,TRBV30,TRBD2
CASSPFLLAGFYEQYF,TGCGCCAGCAGCCCCTTCCTTCTAGCGGGATTCTACGAGCAGTACTTC,-,TRBJ2-7,TRBV5-1,TRBD2
CAARRAGSNEQFF,TGTGCCGCGCGGCGGGCGGGAAGCAATGAGCAGTTCTTC,once,TRBJ2-1,TRBV27,-
CASSLRGLRAHEQYF,TGTGCCAGCAGCTTAAGGGGCTTACGGGCCCACGAGCAGTACTTC,-,TRBJ2-7,TRBV11-2,-
CASSVAISGSSGANVLTF,TGTGCCAGCAGCGTAGCTATTTCCGGCAGCTCTGGGGCCAACGTCCTGACTTTC,-,TRBJ2-6,TRBV9,-
CASSQLSQVGAETQYF,TGCGCCAGCAGTCAACTGTCGCAAGTAGGGGCGGAGACCCAGTACTTC,-,TRBJ2-5,TRBV23-1,-
CASGGRGETQYF,TGTGCCAGTGGGGGACGCGGGGAGACCCAGTACTTC,-,TRBJ2-5,TRBV2,-
CASSLLGRTRSYEQYF,TGTGCCAGCAGCTTATTGGGCAGGACTAGATCCTACGAGCAGTACTTC,-,TRBJ2-7,TRBV7-9,TRBD2
CASTSDSGNTIYF,TGTGCCAGCACTTCGGACTCTGGAAACACCATATATTTT,-,TRBJ1-3,TRBV28,-
CASRGRGYTEAFF,TGTGCCAGCAGGGGAAGAGGGTACACTGAAGCTTTCTTT,-,TRBJ1-1,TRBV2,-
CASSFSLGGSGANVLTF,TGTGCCAGCAGTTTTTCCCTCGGGGGCTCTGGGGCCAACGTCCTGACTTTC,-,TRBJ2-6,TRBV28,-
CASQQRYGYTF,TGTGCCAGTCAACAAAGATATGGCTACACCTTC,-,TRBJ1-2,TRBV2,-
CASSLEGGPYEQYF,TGTGCCAGCAGCTTAGAAGGGGGACCCTACGAGCAGTACTTC,-,TRBJ2-7,TRBV7-9,-
CASSLEGSNQPQHF,TGCGCCAGCAGCTTGGAAGGGAGCAATCAGCCCCAGCATTTT,-,TRBJ1-5,TRBV5-1,-
CASSLRTASLNTEAFF,TGTGCCAGCAGCTTGAGGACAGCCTCCCTGAACACTGAAGCTTTCTTT,-,TRBJ1-1,TRBV5-6,-
CASSRFGGSNQPQHF,TGCGCCAGCAGCCGGTTTGGGGGTAGCAATCAGCCCCAGCATTTT,few,TRBJ1-5,TRBV5-1,-
CASSWRTGLETQYF,TGTGCCAGCAGTTGGCGAACAGGGTTAGAGACCCAGTACTTC,-,TRBJ2-5,TRBV27,-
CASSLDGGADTQYF,TGCGCCAGCAGCTTGGATGGGGGCGCAGATACGCAGTATTTT,-,TRBJ2-3,TRBV5-1,-
CASSRAGTDLTGELFF,TGTGCCAGCAGCCGAGCTGGGACTGACCTCACCGGGGAGCTGTTTTTT,-,TRBJ2-2,TRBV11-2,-
CASSPGLAGPLSTDTQYF,TGTGCCAGCAGCCCTGGACTAGCGGGACCTCTTAGCACAGATACGCAGTATTTT,-,TRBJ2-3,TRBV5-4,TRBD2
CASSPRGQGDYGYTF,TGTGCCAGCAGCCCTCGCGGACAGGGCGACTATGGCTACACCTTC,-,TRBJ1-2,TRBV9,TRBD1
CASSLVGGRQHF,TGTGCCAGCAGCTTAGTTGGAGGCCGTCAGCATTTT,few,TRBJ1-5,TRBV11-2,-
CASSVEEDSSYGELFF,TGTGCCAGCAGCGTAGAAGAAGACAGCTCCTACGGGGAGCTGTTTTTT,once,TRBJ2-2,TRBV9,-
CASSYSMLEGGELFF,TGTGCCAGCAGTTACTCGATGTTGGAGGGGGGGGAGCTGTTTTTT,once,TRBJ2-2,TRBV6-6,-
CASSLTPTNTGELFF,TGCGCCAGCAGCTTAACTCCAACGAACACCGGGGAGCTGTTTTTT,-,TRBJ2-2,TRBV5-1,-
CASSYGSPTDTQYF,TGTGCCAGCAGTTACGGGAGTCCCACAGATACGCAGTATTTT,-,TRBJ2-3,TRBV7-3,-
CAWSRPYNEQFF,TGTGCCTGGAGTAGACCATACAATGAGCAGTTCTTC,-,TRBJ2-1,TRBV30,-
CASRPGRGYNEQFF,TGTGCCAGCAGGCCGGGACGGGGATACAATGAGCAGTTCTTC,-,TRBJ2-1,TRBV25-1,-
CASSPGSQIRNEQFF,TGTGCCAGCAGCCCTGGGTCACAAATTAGGAATGAGCAGTTCTTC,-,TRBJ2-1,TRBV7-2,-
CASSFGQRSYEQYF,TGTGCCAGCAGCTTCGGACAGCGTTCCTACGAGCAGTACTTC,-,TRBJ2-7,TRBV7-2,-
CASSKTGVNTEAFF,TGTGCCAGCAGTAAGACAGGGGTGAATACTGAAGCTTTCTTT,few,TRBJ1-1,TRBV9,TRBD1
CASKPRTGGTEAFF,TGTGCCAGTAAGCCCCGGACAGGGGGCACTGAAGCTTTCTTT,-,TRBJ1-1,TRBV19,TRBD1